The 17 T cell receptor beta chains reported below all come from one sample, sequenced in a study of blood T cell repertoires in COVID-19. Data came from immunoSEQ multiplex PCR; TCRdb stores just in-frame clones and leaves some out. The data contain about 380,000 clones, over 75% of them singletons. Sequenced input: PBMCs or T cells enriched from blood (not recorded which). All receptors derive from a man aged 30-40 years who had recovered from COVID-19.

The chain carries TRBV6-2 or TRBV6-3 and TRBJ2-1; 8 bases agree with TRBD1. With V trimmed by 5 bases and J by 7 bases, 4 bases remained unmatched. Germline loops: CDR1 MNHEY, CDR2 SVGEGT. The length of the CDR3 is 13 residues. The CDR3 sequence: CASSTRQGNEQFF. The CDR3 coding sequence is TGTGCCAGCAGTACACGACAGGGGAATGAGCAGTTCTTC.

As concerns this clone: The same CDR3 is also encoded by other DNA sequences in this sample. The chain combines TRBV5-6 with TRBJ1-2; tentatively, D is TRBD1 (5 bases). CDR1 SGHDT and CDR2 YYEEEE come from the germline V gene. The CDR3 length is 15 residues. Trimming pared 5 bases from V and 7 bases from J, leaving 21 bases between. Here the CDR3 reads CASSSTFGGIFGYTF. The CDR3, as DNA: TGTGCCAGCAGTTCCACCTTTGGGGGGATATTTGGCTACACCTTC. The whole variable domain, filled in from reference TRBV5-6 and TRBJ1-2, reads DAGVTQSPTHLIKTRGQQVTLRCSPKSGHDTVSWYQQALGQGPQFIFQYYEEEERQRGNFPDRFSGHQFPNYSSELNVNALLLGDSALYLCASSSTFGGIFGYTFGSGTRLTVV.

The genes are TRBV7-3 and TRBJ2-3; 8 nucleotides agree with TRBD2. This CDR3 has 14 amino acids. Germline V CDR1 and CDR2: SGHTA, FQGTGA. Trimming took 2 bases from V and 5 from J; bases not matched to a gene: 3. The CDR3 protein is CASSLDRGGDTQYF. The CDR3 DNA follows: TGTGCCAGCAGCTTAGACCGGGGGGGAGATACGCAGTATTTT.

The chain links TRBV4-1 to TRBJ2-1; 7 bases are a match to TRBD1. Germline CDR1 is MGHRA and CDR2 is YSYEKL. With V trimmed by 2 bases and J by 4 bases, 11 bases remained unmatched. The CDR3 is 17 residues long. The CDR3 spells CASSQYRMAGGYNEQFF. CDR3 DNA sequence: TGCGCCAGCAGCCAATATCGGATGGCAGGGGGTTACAATGAGCAGTTCTTC.

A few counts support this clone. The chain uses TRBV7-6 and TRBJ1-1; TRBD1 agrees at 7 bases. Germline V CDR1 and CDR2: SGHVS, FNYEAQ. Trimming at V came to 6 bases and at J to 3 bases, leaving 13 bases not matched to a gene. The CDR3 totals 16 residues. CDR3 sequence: CASRKNPTGPHTEAFF. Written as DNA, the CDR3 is TGTGCCAGCAGGAAAAACCCGACAGGGCCCCACACTGAAGCTTTCTTT.

DNA for the CDR3: TGTGCCTGGGGGACAGGGGTAGACTATGGCTACACCTTC. It translates to CAWGTGVDYGYTF. The chain couples TRBV30 to TRBJ1-2; 10 nucleotides line up with TRBD1. Germline loops: CDR1 GTSNPN, CDR2 SVGIG (reference sequence). V was pared by 5 bases and J by 3 bases, with 3 bases of the junction left unmatched. This CDR3 spans 13 amino acids.

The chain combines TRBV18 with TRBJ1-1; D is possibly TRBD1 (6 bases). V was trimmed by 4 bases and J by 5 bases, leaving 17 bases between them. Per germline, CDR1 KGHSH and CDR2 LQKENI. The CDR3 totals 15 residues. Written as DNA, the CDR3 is TGTGCCAGCTCACAAGGACAGCTCCTGAGGACTGAAGCTTTCTTT. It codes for CASSQGQLLRTEAFF.

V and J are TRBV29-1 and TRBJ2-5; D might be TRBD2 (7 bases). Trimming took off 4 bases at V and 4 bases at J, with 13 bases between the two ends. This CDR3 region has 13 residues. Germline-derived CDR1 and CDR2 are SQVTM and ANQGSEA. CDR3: CSVAGGGGETQYF. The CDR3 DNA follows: TGCAGCGTTGCGGGCGGGGGCGGAGAGACCCAGTACTTC.

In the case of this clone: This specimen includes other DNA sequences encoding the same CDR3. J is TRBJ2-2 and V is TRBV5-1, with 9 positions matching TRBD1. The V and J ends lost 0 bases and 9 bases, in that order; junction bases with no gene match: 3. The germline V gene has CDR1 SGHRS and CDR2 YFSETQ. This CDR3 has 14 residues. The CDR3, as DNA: TGCGCCAGCAGCTTGGACAGGGGGCTACGGGAGCTGTTTTTT. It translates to CASSLDRGLRELFF.

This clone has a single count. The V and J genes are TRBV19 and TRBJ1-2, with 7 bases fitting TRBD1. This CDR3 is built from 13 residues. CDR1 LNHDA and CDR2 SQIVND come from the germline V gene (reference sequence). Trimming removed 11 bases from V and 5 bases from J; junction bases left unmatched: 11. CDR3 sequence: CASSPGTEYGYTF. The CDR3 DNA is TGTGCCTCCAGTCCCGGGACAGAGTATGGCTACACCTTC.

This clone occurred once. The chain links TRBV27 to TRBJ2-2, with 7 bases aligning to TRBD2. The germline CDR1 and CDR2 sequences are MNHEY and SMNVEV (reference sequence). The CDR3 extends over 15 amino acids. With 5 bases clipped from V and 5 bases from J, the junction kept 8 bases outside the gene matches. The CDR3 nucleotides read TGTGCCAGCAGTCCCCGCGGGGAGGGAACCGGGGAGCTGTTTTTT. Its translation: CASSPRGEGTGELFF.

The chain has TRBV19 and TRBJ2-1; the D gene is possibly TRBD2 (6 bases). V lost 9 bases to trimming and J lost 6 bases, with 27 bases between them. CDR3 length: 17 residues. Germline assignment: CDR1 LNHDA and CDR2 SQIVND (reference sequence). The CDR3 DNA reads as TGTGCCAGCAAGCCACACCACGGGCTAGCGAGGGGCAATGAGCAGTTCTTC. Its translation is CASKPHHGLARGNEQFF.

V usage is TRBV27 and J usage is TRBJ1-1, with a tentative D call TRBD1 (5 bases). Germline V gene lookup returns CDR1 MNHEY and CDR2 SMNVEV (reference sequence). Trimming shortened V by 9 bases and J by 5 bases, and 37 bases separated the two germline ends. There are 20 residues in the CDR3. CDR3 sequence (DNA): TGTGCCAGTTCAATCCCGTACAGGTCCGGCGTTGAATTTCGATTAACTGAAGCTTTCTTT. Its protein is CASSIPYRSGVEFRLTEAFF.

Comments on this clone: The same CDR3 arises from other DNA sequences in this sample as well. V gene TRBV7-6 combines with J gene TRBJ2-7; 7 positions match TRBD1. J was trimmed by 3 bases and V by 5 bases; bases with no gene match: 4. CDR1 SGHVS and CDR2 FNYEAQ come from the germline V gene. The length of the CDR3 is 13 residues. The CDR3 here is CASSPDRDYEQYF. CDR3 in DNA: TGTGCCAGCAGCCCAGACAGGGACTACGAGCAGTACTTC.

The CDR3 nucleotides are TGTGCCAGCAGCCCGGGGACTAGCGGGGGGCTAAGCACAGATACGCAGTATTTT. It yields the protein CASSPGTSGGLSTDTQYF. The chain joins TRBV7-6 to TRBJ2-3, with 15 bases identical to TRBD2. This CDR3 comprises 18 residues. CDR1 and CDR2 (germline): SGHVS, FNYEAQ. J lost 0 bases, V lost 5 bases, and 6 bases had no gene match.

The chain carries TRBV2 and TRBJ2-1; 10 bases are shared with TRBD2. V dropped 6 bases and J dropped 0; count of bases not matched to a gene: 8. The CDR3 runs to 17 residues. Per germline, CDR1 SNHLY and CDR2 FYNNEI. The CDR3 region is CASRGLAGDSSYNEQFF. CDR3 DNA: TGTGCCAGCAGAGGCCTAGCGGGGGATAGCTCCTACAATGAGCAGTTCTTC.

The CDR3 loop is CASSYRGGLSETQYF. In nucleotides, the CDR3 is TGTGCCAGCAGCTACCGGGGGGGGCTGTCAGAGACCCAGTACTTC. The gene calls are TRBV5-6 and TRBJ2-5; TRBD2 matches 8 bases. The CDR3 length is 15 residues. The V and J ends lost 3 bases and 4 bases, in that order; junction bases with no gene match: 8. The germline V gene encodes CDR1 SGHDT and CDR2 YYEEEE.